These 20 T cell receptor beta chains were all obtained from the same sample, sequenced in a study of type 1 regulatory T cells (dated by TCRdb to the early 2020s). TCRdb lists the instrument as Illumina MiSeq. TCRdb's own reprocessing of the public reads used fastp at Q25 and MiXCR and kept productive beta chains. Entries are consolidated by CDR3 protein sequence, retaining the most common genes and DNA. The table for this sample lists over 90,000 distinct CDR3 sequences; about a third of them were counted only once. Roughly 2.4% of the sample goes to the ten largest clones. Sequencing was carried out using CD4+ T cells, either the whole sample or a sorted fraction (not recorded which). These receptors were obtained from a human donor in good health.

This clonotype was observed at least ten times. The gene calls are TRBV10-2 and TRBJ2-5; D is unclear. Germline CDR1 is WSHSY and CDR2 is SAAADI. The ends were cut back, 2 bases at V and 2 bases at J, with 9 bases in the middle. The CDR3 covers 14 residues. The CDR3 loop reads CASSEPVLQETQYF. The CDR3, as DNA: TGCGCCAGCAGTGAGCCAGTCTTACAAGAGACCCAGTACTTC.

In its sample, this clonotype was seen a few times. The chain carries TRBV19 and TRBJ1-1; no clear D. The CDR3 has 13 amino acids. V was clipped by 6 bases and J by 1 base, with 9 bases between them. Germline CDR1 is LNHDA and CDR2 is SQIVND (reference sequence). CDR3 nucleotide sequence: TGTGCCAGTAGGGTAGGGCGGAACACTGAAGCTTTCTTT. It yields the protein CASRVGRNTEAFF.

In its sample, this clonotype was seen a few times. This chain connects TRBV12-3 or TRBV12-4 to TRBJ1-4, with D tentatively TRBD1 (5 bases). The CDR3 consists of 14 residues. Trimming removed 3 bases at V and 8 bases at J, with 13 bases between. The CDR3 DNA is TGTGCCAGCAGTTTGTCAGGGTTCGTGGAAAAACTGTTTTTT. It translates to CASSLSGFVEKLFF.

This clonotype was seen a handful of times. J is TRBJ2-5 and V is TRBV27; tentative D call: TRBD2 (6 bases). CDR3 length: 18 residues. Germline lookup yields CDR1 MNHEY and CDR2 SMNVEV (reference sequence). The V end lost 4 bases, the J end lost 1 base, and 22 bases lay between the germline ends. The CDR3 sequence: CASSSAPLLADVQETQYF. The CDR3 coding sequence is TGTGCCAGCAGTTCGGCCCCGCTACTAGCCGATGTCCAAGAGACCCAGTACTTC.

This clonotype came up a few times. The chain uses TRBV29-1 and TRBJ2-3, with D possibly matching TRBD1 (6 bases). V lost 7 bases to trimming and J lost 2 bases, with 10 bases between them. The V gene's germline CDR1 is SQVTM and CDR2 ANQGSEA. This CDR3 comprises 12 residues. The CDR3 protein is CSATGFTDTQYF. CDR3 DNA: TGCAGCGCAACAGGGTTCACAGATACGCAGTATTTT.

This clonotype showed up just a few times. This sequence joins TRBV19 and TRBJ2-7; 12 nucleotides agree with TRBD2. CDR1 is LNHDA, CDR2 SQIVND, per germline (reference sequence). Trimming at V came to 9 bases and at J to 1 base, leaving 19 bases not matched to a gene. CDR3 size: 19 residues. The CDR3, as DNA: TGTGCCAGCGGGGCTAGCGGGAGGGGCCCGCCAGGTTCGTCCTACGAGCAGTACTTC. Its protein is CASGASGRGPPGSSYEQYF.

The genes are TRBV5-1 and TRBJ2-3; the D is unclear. The CDR3 totals 11 residues. Germline V gives CDR1 SGHRS, CDR2 YFSETQ. The germline V and J ends were trimmed by 2 bases and 10 bases, with 8 bases remaining between them. This chain's CDR3 is CASSLDFAQYF. The DNA of the CDR3 is TGCGCCAGCAGCTTAGATTTTGCGCAGTATTTT.

J is TRBJ2-2 and V is TRBV18; no definite D call. The CDR3 contains 17 residues. CDR1 is KGHSH and CDR2 is LQKENI in the germline V gene. V was pared by 6 bases and J by 6 bases, with 23 bases between. CDR3 in DNA: TGTGCCAGCTCCCTACTACCAATCGGAACGCAGGCCGGGGAGCTGTTTTTT. Protein: CASSLLPIGTQAGELFF.

The chain combines TRBV6-1 with TRBJ2-3; D gene uncertain. The V gene's germline CDR1 is MNHNS and CDR2 SASEGT. The CDR3 length is 12 residues. Trimming cost V 1 base and J 3 bases, with 2 bases left between them. In nucleotides, the CDR3 is TGTGCCAGCAGTGAAGTGACAGATACGCAGTATTTT. Protein sequence: CASSEVTDTQYF.

This clonotype has only a few counts. The CDR3 region has the DNA TGCAGTGCTCATCCCATCAGCGGGAGTGGTATAGATACGCAGTATTTT. The encoded protein is CSAHPISGSGIDTQYF. The V and J genes are TRBV20-1 and TRBJ2-3; 8 nucleotides align to TRBD2. Unmatched junction bases numbered 15, after V lost 5 bases and J lost 5 bases. Germline loops: CDR1 DFQATT, CDR2 SNEGSKA (reference sequence). The CDR3 loop spans 16 amino acids.

The chain uses TRBV20-1 and TRBJ1-2; D remains ambiguous. Germline V gene data show CDR1 as DFQATT and CDR2 as SNEGSKA (reference sequence). The V and J ends lost 6 bases and 8 bases respectively, with 16 bases between them. CDR3 length equals 12 residues. For the CDR3, the DNA is TGCAGTGCCCCGGCCCGAAACGAAGGCTACACCTTC. Its protein product is CSAPARNEGYTF.

A single count supports this clonotype. The rearrangement joins TRBV29-1 to TRBJ1-1; D might be TRBD1 (5 bases). With 4 bases removed from V and 5 bases from J, the gap between germline ends came to 14 bases. The CDR3 totals 13 residues. Per germline, CDR1 SQVTM and CDR2 ANQGSEA. The CDR3 here is CSVGVTWGTEAFF. CDR3 nucleotide sequence: TGCAGCGTTGGGGTGACCTGGGGGACTGAAGCTTTCTTT.

The genes are TRBV7-8 and TRBJ2-2; D unresolved. V was trimmed by 5 bases and J by 1 base, leaving 11 bases between them. Germline V gene data show CDR1 as SGHVS and CDR2 as FQNEAQ. The CDR3 extends over 15 amino acids. CDR3 loop: CASSPLRVNTGELFF. CDR3 DNA: TGTGCCAGCAGCCCACTTAGGGTGAACACCGGGGAGCTGTTTTTT.

The rearrangement uses TRBV5-4 and TRBJ1-1; D remains ambiguous. Germline-derived CDR1 and CDR2 are SGHNT and YYREEE (reference sequence). V was trimmed by 4 bases and J by 7 bases, leaving 11 bases between them. The CDR3 runs 12 residues. The DNA of the CDR3 is TGTGCCAGCAGCCTCCCCGGGGTTGAAGCTTTCTTT. Protein sequence: CASSLPGVEAFF.

This clonotype was detected only a few times. This chain connects TRBV6-1 to TRBJ2-7; D not resolved. The CDR3 is 13 amino acids. Per the germline V gene, CDR1 is MNHNS and CDR2 is SASEGT. Deletions cut 6 bases from V and 3 bases from J, with 12 bases between. CDR3 nucleotide sequence: TGTGCCAGCAGGGAGACGGGTAGCTACGAGCAGTACTTC. Its protein product is CASRETGSYEQYF.

The genes are TRBV28 and TRBJ2-7; D gene ambiguous. V was cut by 7 bases and J by 0 bases, with 7 bases left in between. The CDR3 totals 12 residues. The germline gives CDR1 MDHEN, CDR2 SYDVKM. The CDR3, as DNA: TGTGCCAGCACCGGACGCTCCTACGAGCAGTACTTC. It specifies CASTGRSYEQYF.

This clonotype was seen many times. The V gene is TRBV20-1, the J gene TRBJ1-4; tentative D call: TRBD1 (5 bases). The CDR3 sequence is 16 residues long. Germline CDR1 reads DFQATT; CDR2 reads SNEGSKA (reference sequence). Trimming cost V 1 base and J 5 bases, with 17 bases left between them. In nucleotides, the CDR3 is TGCAGTGCTAGAGCATATGGGGACTCACTCAATGAAAAACTGTTTTTT. Translating it yields CSARAYGDSLNEKLFF.

This clonotype was seen more than once but under ten times. The rearrangement joins TRBV2 to TRBJ2-5; TRBD1 might be the D (5 bases). Trimming pared 4 bases from V and 9 bases from J, leaving 12 bases between. The length of the CDR3 is 12 residues. CDR1 and CDR2 from the germline V gene are SNHLY and FYNNEI. The CDR3 protein is CASSGGQESQYF. In nucleotides, the CDR3 is TGTGCCAGCAGTGGGGGCCAAGAATCCCAGTACTTC.

The chain uses TRBV10-3 and TRBJ1-2; 8 bases map to TRBD1. CDR3 length equals 16 residues. The V segment lost 4 bases and the J segment 0 bases; nucleotides outside the gene matches: 7. The germline CDR1 and CDR2 sequences are ENHRY and SYGVKD. The CDR3 region has the DNA TGTGCCATCAGTGGGGCGGGACAGGAGACTAACTATGGCTACACCTTC. This encodes CAISGAGQETNYGYTF.

The chain joins TRBV27 to TRBJ2-3; D is unresolved. V lost 3 bases, J lost 3 bases, and 10 bases lay in between. This CDR3 spans 14 amino acids. The germline V gene encodes CDR1 MNHEY and CDR2 SMNVEV (reference sequence). This chain's CDR3 is CASSFSIATDTQYF. The DNA of the CDR3 is TGTGCCAGCAGTTTTAGTATAGCTACAGATACGCAGTATTTT.